Presented here are 3 T cell receptor beta chains from one specimen sequenced in a study of vaccination and CD4 T cells after COVID-19. A single record per CDR3 protein comes from TCRdb applying MiXCR to the PCR reads. The sample records approximately 17,000 distinct CDR3 sequences, 55% to 65% being singletons. Source: CD4+ T cells from blood, taken after SARS-CoV-2 vaccination. The receptors here all came from a human donor who had recovered from COVID-19.

V and J are TRBV20-1 and TRBJ1-1; D gene unclear. Germline V CDR1 and CDR2: DFQATT, SNEGSKA (reference sequence). The CDR3 is made up of 11 amino acids. V lost 3 bases to trimming and J lost 7 bases, with 9 bases between them. The CDR3 coding sequence is TGCAGTGCTAGGGGGTCATTTGAAGCTTTCTTT. Residues: CSARGSFEAFF.

The chain combines TRBV2 with TRBJ2-5; TRBD2 might be the D (6 bases). The CDR3 covers 15 residues. Germline V gene lookup returns CDR1 SNHLY and CDR2 FYNNEI. Trimming left V 6 bases short and J 4 bases short, with 18 bases between. CDR3: CASRPRTGVRETQYF. The CDR3 DNA sequence: TGTGCCAGCAGGCCCCGTACGGGAGTAAGAGAGACCCAGTACTTC.

This chain links TRBV6-1 with TRBJ2-5; a possible D gene is TRBD2 (5 bases). Germline V gene data show CDR1 as MNHNS and CDR2 as SASEGT. Deletions cut 6 bases from V and 0 bases from J, with 20 bases between. The CDR3 is 17 residues long. The CDR3 region has the DNA TGTGCCAGCAGACTCCGGGGTCTATCCTTGTACCAAGAGACCCAGTACTTC. Translated: CASRLRGLSLYQETQYF.